The 21 T cell receptor beta chains in this list originate from one sample, sequenced in a study of blood T cell repertoires in COVID-19 (TCRdb year 2020). The protocol used for the library was the immunoSEQ multiplex PCR assay. TCRdb re-hosts the immuneACCESS table, in-frame sequences only. Its copies lack some clones; in the studies checked, an unresolved V gene accounts for under half of them, and the cause for the rest is not known. The sample table shows around 180,000 clones, and approximately 85% are seen once. About 10% of the sample is taken by the ten largest. Input material: peripheral blood. These receptor sequences come from a human donor with active or convalescent COVID-19. The donor label of this sample is uncertain.

V and J are TRBV6-2 or TRBV6-3 and TRBJ1-1; D ambiguous. V gave up 6 bases and J gave up 0 bases, with 14 bases separating them. The CDR3 sequence is 15 residues long. CDR1 and CDR2 from the germline V gene are MNHEY and SVGEGT. In nucleotides, the CDR3 is TGTGCCAGCAGCCCGACCGGGGAACTGAACACTGAAGCTTTCTTT. Translation: CASSPTGELNTEAFF.

The V gene is TRBV29-1, the J gene TRBJ1-2; TRBD1 is a possible D gene (5 bases). This CDR3 is built from 12 residues. Germline V gene lookup returns CDR1 SQVTM and CDR2 ANQGSEA. V was pared by 5 bases and J by 5 bases, with 12 bases between. The CDR3: CSVRGYLYGYTF. The CDR3 DNA is TGCAGCGTTAGGGGATACCTTTATGGCTACACCTTC.

The gene calls are TRBV18 and TRBJ2-6, with D maybe TRBD1 (6 bases). Germline CDR1 and CDR2: KGHSH and LQKENI. The CDR3 is 15 amino acids. The germline V and J ends were trimmed by 2 bases and 3 bases, with 8 bases remaining between them. The CDR3 coding sequence is TGTGCCAGCTCACCAGGGGGCGGTGGGGCCAACGTCCTGACTTTC. It yields the protein CASSPGGGGANVLTF.

V gene TRBV6-1 combines with J gene TRBJ1-2; the D gene is possibly TRBD1 (6 bases). Trimming cost V 6 bases and J 8 bases, with 19 bases left between them. Looked up from germline, CDR1 is MNHNS and CDR2 is SASEGT. This CDR3 is 14 amino acids long. This CDR3 is CASRMGLRGGGYTF. The CDR3 nucleotides read TGTGCCAGCAGAATGGGACTCCGGGGGGGCGGCTACACCTTC.

This chain uses TRBV19 with TRBJ2-7; TRBD2 is a possible D gene (6 bases). Germline V gene lookup returns CDR1 LNHDA and CDR2 SQIVND (reference sequence). The CDR3 spans 15 residues. Trimming left V 6 bases short and J 0 bases short, with 15 bases between. Here the CDR3 DNA reads TGTGCCAGTAGGGGATCTACCGGGAGCTCCTACGAGCAGTACTTC. Protein sequence: CASRGSTGSSYEQYF. The full variable domain, rest sourced from reference TRBV19 and TRBJ2-7, is DGGITQSPKYLFRKEGQNVTLSCEQNLNHDAMYWYRQDPGQGLRLIYYSQIVNDFQKGDIAEGYSVSREKKESFPLTVTSAQKNPTAFYLCASRGSTGSSYEQYFGPGTRLTVT.

This clone was recorded a few times. The chain combines TRBV7-9 with TRBJ1-6; a weak D match, TRBD1 (5 bases). Germline V CDR1 and CDR2: SEHNR, FQNEAQ (reference sequence). The CDR3 has 12 residues. Deletions cut 1 base from V and 13 bases from J, with 8 bases between. CDR3 sequence (DNA): TGTGCCAGCAGCTTAGAAGGGGATCCCCTCCACTTT. Protein sequence: CASSLEGDPLHF.

This chain joins TRBV25-1 and TRBJ2-1; 11 positions agree with TRBD1. CDR3 length: 15 residues. After removal of 5 bases from V and 7 bases from J, the junction contained 7 bases not matched to a gene. Germline V gene sequence: CDR1 MGHDK, CDR2 SYGVNS. The CDR3 spells CASSPGTGGENEQFF. The CDR3 DNA reads as TGTGCCAGCAGTCCCGGGACAGGGGGGGAAAATGAGCAGTTCTTC.

This clone was picked up one time. The chain links TRBV21-1 to TRBJ2-2; TRBD2 was called by the table and not checked on the DNA. TRBV21-1 is classified as a pseudogene. This CDR3 region has 17 residues. CDR3: CASSGRLAGGPIGELFF. CDR3 nucleotide sequence: TGTGCCAGCAGCGGGCGACTAGCGGGAGGGCCAATCGGGGAGCTGTTTTTT.

The chain links TRBV4-3 to TRBJ2-3; the match to TRBD1 covers 10 bases. The trim removed 1 base at V and 4 bases at J, leaving 5 bases unmatched. The CDR3 extends over 16 amino acids. Per the germline V gene, CDR1 is LGHNA and CDR2 is YSLEER. CDR3 coding DNA: TGCGCCAGCAGCCAAGGGGGACAGGGGAGGGCAGATACGCAGTATTTT. It codes for CASSQGGQGRADTQYF.

This clone was seen a few times. The chain has TRBV4-3 and TRBJ1-6; weak D call: TRBD1 (5 bases). The germline V gene has CDR1 LGHNA and CDR2 YSLEER. V was clipped by 3 bases and J by 7 bases, with 16 bases between them. CDR3 length: 16 residues. The CDR3 protein is CASSHDQQVWNSPLHF. CDR3 in DNA: TGCGCCAGCAGCCACGATCAACAGGTGTGGAATTCACCCCTCCACTTT.

This chain joins TRBV12-5 and TRBJ2-5, with no clear D. Per the germline V gene, CDR1 is LGHNT and CDR2 is FRNRAP. The CDR3 has 13 amino acids. Trimming stripped 1 base from V and 4 bases from J, with 7 bases between. CDR3 nucleotides: TGTGCTAGTGGTTTGGCCCCTTTAGAGACCCAGTACTTC. Translating it yields CASGLAPLETQYF. Full variable domain (missing parts from reference TRBV12-5 and TRBJ2-5): DARVTQTPRHKVTEMGQEVTMRCQPILGHNTVFWYRQTMMQGLELLAYFRNRAPLDDSGMPKDRFSAEMPDATLATLKIQPSEPRDSAVYFCASGLAPLETQYFGPGTRLLVL.

This sequence joins TRBV24-1 and TRBJ1-2; TRBD1 agrees at 7 bases. J lost 8 bases, V lost 3 bases, and 11 bases had no gene match. The V gene's germline CDR1 is KGHDR and CDR2 SFDVKD. The CDR3 covers 15 residues. CDR3 nucleotide sequence: TGTGCCACCAGTGATATTAACAGGGGAGGAGGGGGCTACACCTTC. Its translation: CATSDINRGGGGYTF.

J is TRBJ2-7 and V is TRBV5-1; 9 positions match TRBD2. Germline CDR1 is SGHRS and CDR2 is YFSETQ. The trim removed 5 bases at V and 3 bases at J, leaving 21 bases unmatched. The CDR3 length is 19 residues. This chain's CDR3 is CASREPGFTLAGQYYEQYF. The CDR3 bases are TGCGCCAGCAGAGAACCGGGATTCACGCTAGCGGGACAGTACTACGAGCAGTACTTC. Full variable domain (missing parts from reference TRBV5-1 and TRBJ2-7): KAGVTQTPRYLIKTRGQQVTLSCSPISGHRSVSWYQQTPGQGLQFLFEYFSETQRNKGNFPGRFSGRQFSNSRSEMNVSTLELGDSALYLCASREPGFTLAGQYYEQYFGPGTRLTVT.

V usage is TRBV6-2 or TRBV6-3 and J usage is TRBJ2-7, with D possibly matching TRBD2 (5 bases). Per germline, CDR1 MNHEY and CDR2 SVGEGT. V shed 0 bases and J shed 1 base, with 7 bases lying between them. The length of the CDR3 is 14 residues. CDR3 sequence (DNA): TGTGCCAGCAGTTACTCGGGAGTTTCCTACGAGCAGTACTTC. Its translation: CASSYSGVSYEQYF.

This chain links TRBV5-4 with TRBJ2-7; unclear D gene. Trimming pared 0 bases from V and 0 bases from J, leaving 7 bases between. CDR3 length equals 14 residues. The germline CDR1 and CDR2 sequences are SGHNT and YYREEE (reference sequence). CDR3 DNA sequence: TGTGCCAGCAGCTTGGACCCGGGCTCCTACGAGCAGTACTTC. This codes for CASSLDPGSYEQYF.

CDR3 coding DNA: TGTGCCATCAGTGAGAGGACAGTGAACACTGAAGCTTTCTTT. Amino acids: CAISERTVNTEAFF. The chain couples TRBV10-3 to TRBJ1-1; tentative D call: TRBD1 (6 bases). This CDR3 comprises 14 residues. The V gene's germline CDR1 is ENHRY and CDR2 SYGVKD. V was shortened by 2 bases and J by 0 bases, with 7 bases between the two germline ends.

The V and J genes are TRBV29-1 and TRBJ2-4; D is possibly TRBD1 (5 bases). CDR1 is SQVTM, CDR2 ANQGSEA, per germline. This CDR3 comprises 13 residues. Deletions cut 1 base from V and 8 bases from J, with 12 bases between. CDR3 in DNA: TGCAGCGTTGAAGCGATCTTAGGGGACATTCAGTACTTC. Residues: CSVEAILGDIQYF.

This clone appeared a single time. The chain links TRBV9 to TRBJ2-1, with D perhaps TRBD2 (7 bases). This CDR3 region has 21 residues. The germline V gene encodes CDR1 SGDLS and CDR2 YYNGEE. The ends were cut back, 0 bases at V and 8 bases at J, with 33 bases in the middle. The DNA of the CDR3 is TGTGCCAGCAGCGTAGAAGCGGGACAAGGAACTTACCGGAGGGCCGTCGATGAGCAGTTCTTC. Protein: CASSVEAGQGTYRRAVDEQFF.

The chain carries TRBV5-1 and TRBJ2-3, with TRBD2 identical over 9 bases. Unmatched junction bases numbered 19, after V lost 0 bases and J lost 5 bases. Germline V gene data show CDR1 as SGHRS and CDR2 as YFSETQ. The CDR3 covers 20 residues. CDR3 DNA: TGCGCCAGCAGCTTGGGGGATGGTAGCGGGAGTAGATGGAGAAGAGATACGCAGTATTTT. Translated, it gives CASSLGDGSGSRWRRDTQYF.

The chain couples TRBV11-2 to TRBJ2-1, with a possible D match to TRBD1 (7 bases). Germline V CDR1 and CDR2: SGHAT, FQNNGV. With 4 bases removed from V and 4 bases from J, the gap between germline ends came to 14 bases. The CDR3 contains 15 residues. This CDR3 is CASSSTQGGYNEQFF. In DNA, the CDR3 is TGTGCCAGCAGCTCCACTCAGGGGGGATACAATGAGCAGTTCTTC.

The chain links TRBV2 to TRBJ1-1, with D perhaps matching TRBD1 (5 bases). The CDR3 is 14 amino acids. CDR1 SNHLY and CDR2 FYNNEI come from the germline V gene. V was cut by 7 bases and J by 1 base, with 13 bases left in between. The CDR3 is CASTQGLKNTEAFF. Here the CDR3 DNA reads TGTGCCAGCACCCAGGGACTAAAGAACACTGAAGCTTTCTTT.